Below, 11 T cell receptor beta chains from the same sample are listed, as sequenced in a study of early T cells in non-severe SARS-CoV-2 infection. TCRdb re-derived calls from the 5' RACE reads in MiXCR, one entry per CDR3 protein. The repertoire holds around 62,000 distinct CDR3 sequences, with around an eighth as singletons. Material for sequencing was whole blood. These receptors were taken from an adult who was a healthcare worker with PCR-confirmed SARS-CoV-2 infection or an uninfected control (not recorded which).

This clonotype was observed a handful of times. This chain's CDR3 is CASSSGQGGLNTEAFF. In nucleotides, the CDR3 is TGCGCCAGCAGCTCTGGACAGGGTGGATTGAACACTGAAGCTTTCTTT. The V and J genes are TRBV10-2 and TRBJ1-1; 8 nucleotides align to TRBD1. The CDR3 runs to 16 residues. Germline CDR1 WSHSY, CDR2 SAAADI. The V and J ends lost 6 bases and 0 bases, in that order; junction bases with no gene match: 9.

The chain combines TRBV27 with TRBJ2-7; D is uncertain. V was trimmed by 3 bases and J by 5 bases, leaving 14 bases between them. Per the germline V gene, CDR1 is MNHEY and CDR2 is SMNVEV (reference sequence). There are 14 residues in the CDR3. The CDR3 DNA is TGTGCCAGCAGTTTCGCGGCCAGGCAGCACGAGCAGTACTTC. This gives the protein CASSFAARQHEQYF.

At least ten counts were recorded for this clonotype. V and J are TRBV3-1 and TRBJ2-1, with D tentatively TRBD2 (6 bases). The germline gives CDR1 LGHDT, CDR2 YNNKEL (reference sequence). The V end was cut by 4 bases, the J end by 10 bases, with 17 bases between. The CDR3 has 14 residues. The CDR3 loop reads CASSPLAPMKEQFF. Written as DNA, the CDR3 is TGTGCCAGCAGCCCACTAGCCCCTATGAAGGAGCAGTTCTTC.

This clonotype was recorded at least ten times. The chain is built from TRBV20-1 and TRBJ2-1, with a possible D match to TRBD1 (5 bases). Trimming cost V 6 bases and J 1 base, with 10 bases left between them. From germline, CDR1 is DFQATT and CDR2 SNEGSKA (reference sequence). The CDR3 length is 13 residues. As DNA, the CDR3 is TGCAGTGCCCCGACAGCGTCCTACAATGAGCAGTTCTTC. As protein: CSAPTASYNEQFF.

The chain joins TRBV12-3 or TRBV12-4 to TRBJ1-5; D is unclear. Trimming shortened V by 0 bases and J by 9 bases, and 9 bases separated the two germline ends. This CDR3 has 13 residues. The CDR3 here is CASSLALIGPQHF. CDR3 DNA sequence: TGTGCCAGCAGTTTAGCTCTAATTGGGCCCCAGCATTTT.

This clonotype was seen many times. V usage is TRBV24-1 and J usage is TRBJ2-3; TRBD2 matches at 13 bases. The V segment lost 3 bases and the J segment 5 bases; nucleotides outside the gene matches: 4. CDR3 size: 16 residues. Germline-derived CDR1 and CDR2 are KGHDR and SFDVKD. The CDR3 DNA is TGTGCCACCAGTGATGGACTAGCGGGAGTGATAGATACGCAGTATTTT. This codes for CATSDGLAGVIDTQYF.

This clonotype was observed a handful of times. The rearrangement links TRBV5-4 to TRBJ2-2, with TRBD2 matching over 14 bases. Germline lookup yields CDR1 SGHNT and CDR2 YYREEE (reference sequence). This CDR3 contains 17 residues. V was pared by 4 bases and J by 4 bases, with 6 bases of the junction left unmatched. CDR3 bases: TGTGCCAGCAGCATGGGACTAGCGGGAGCTAGCACCGGGGAGCTGTTTTTT. Protein sequence: CASSMGLAGASTGELFF.

This clonotype was picked up many times. The genes are TRBV19 and TRBJ2-5; 8 bases agree with TRBD1. The junction had 7 bases not matched to a gene; V was cut back by 5 bases and J by 5 bases. This CDR3 is 14 amino acids long. Germline V CDR1 and CDR2: LNHDA, SQIVND (reference sequence). CDR3 coding DNA: TGTGCCAGTAGTCTCGGGACAGGAGGCGAGACCCAGTACTTC. It codes for CASSLGTGGETQYF.

This clonotype occurred many times. This rearrangement joins TRBV28 to TRBJ1-1; D is uncertain. Germline CDR1 MDHEN, CDR2 SYDVKM. The CDR3 has 17 amino acids. V gave up 6 bases and J gave up 6 bases, with 26 bases separating them. CDR3 bases: TGTGCCAGCAGCTCCTGGTATAAGAGCGGGCCCCACTCTGAAGCTTTCTTT. Protein: CASSSWYKSGPHSEAFF. The whole variable domain, filled in from reference TRBV28 and TRBJ1-1, reads DVKVTQSSRYLVKRTGEKVFLECVQDMDHENMFWYRQDPGLGLRLIYFSYDVKMKEKGDIPEGYSVSREKKERFSLILESASTNQTSMYLCASSSWYKSGPHSEAFFGQGTRLTVV.

The rearrangement joins TRBV11-2 to TRBJ2-1; no reliable D call. The CDR3 length is 14 residues. Trimming stripped 5 bases from V and 5 bases from J, with 13 bases between. Germline CDR1 and CDR2: SGHAT and FQNNGV. CDR3 amino acids: CASSPAVSNNEQFF. CDR3 DNA sequence: TGTGCCAGCAGCCCGGCGGTCAGTAACAATGAGCAGTTCTTC.

With respect to this clonotype: An end of the junction does not agree with germline; a read error may underlie this. The rearrangement joins TRBV27 to TRBJ1-2, with D perhaps TRBD1 (5 bases). CDR1 MNHEY and CDR2 SMNVEV come from the germline V gene (reference sequence). CDR3 length equals 15 residues. The CDR3: CANSLSPGTNYGYTF. CDR3 nucleotides: TGTGCCAACAGTTTATCCCCTGGGACGAACTATGGCTACACCTTC.